These 27 T cell receptor beta chains were all obtained from the same sample, sequenced in a study of CD8+CD57+ T cells in acquired aplastic anemia. Genomic DNA constituted the template upon which TCR beta VDJ and CDR3 profiling was performed. TCRdb called the reads again in MiXCR, with one record for every CDR3 protein. Found here are about 220,000 distinct CDR3 sequences, 30% to 40% of them singletons; the top ten hold around 1.1%. Sequenced: sorted CD4+, CD8+, or CD8+CD57+ T cells (not recorded which) from PBMCs. The receptor source for this set is a human donor in good health, serving as a control.

This clonotype was seen more than once but under ten times. V usage is TRBV5-4 and J usage is TRBJ2-1; perhaps TRBD2 as D (6 bases). Germline values: CDR1 SGHNT, CDR2 YYREEE (reference sequence). CDR3 length: 15 amino acids. V was cut by 7 bases and J by 4 bases, with 18 bases left in between. The CDR3 here is CASALRDFQYNEQFF. The CDR3 DNA follows: TGTGCCAGCGCGCTCCGGGACTTCCAATACAATGAGCAGTTCTTC.

This clonotype appeared many times. J is TRBJ1-1 and V is TRBV7-2, with D possibly being TRBD1 (5 bases). Trimming removed 1 base at V and 4 bases at J, with 10 bases between. CDR1 is SGHTA and CDR2 is FQGNSA in the germline V gene. The CDR3 sequence is 14 residues long. The CDR3 loop is CASSLVGDRTEAFF. CDR3 sequence (DNA): TGTGCCAGCAGCTTAGTGGGGGACCGCACTGAAGCTTTCTTT.

The V and J genes are TRBV10-3 and TRBJ2-7; 9 nucleotides agree with TRBD2. The germline CDR1 and CDR2 sequences are ENHRY and SYGVKD. Trimming at V came to 7 bases and at J to 2 bases, leaving 6 bases not matched to a gene. This CDR3 spans 14 amino acids. CDR3 amino acids: CAIMLAGGPYEQYF. CDR3 in DNA: TGTGCCATCATGCTGGCGGGGGGGCCCTACGAGCAGTACTTC.

A word on this clonotype: A much larger clone sits a single nucleotide away, making a read error possible. The chain carries TRBV12-3 or TRBV12-4 and TRBJ1-1, with 7 bases fitting TRBD1. This CDR3 has 14 residues. The CDR3 DNA reads TGTGCCAGCAGTTTCTCACAGGGGAACACTGGAGCTTTCTTT. As protein: CASSFSQGNTGAFF.

This sequence joins TRBV29-1 and TRBJ1-1; unclear D gene. The V gene's germline CDR1 is SQVTM and CDR2 ANQGSEA. V was trimmed by 6 bases and J by 6 bases, leaving 14 bases between them. The CDR3 sequence is 12 residues long. The CDR3 region has the DNA TGCAGCGTCCACGGGTCTGGGGCTGAAGCTTTCTTT. This encodes CSVHGSGAEAFF.

This clonotype showed up many times. The gene calls are TRBV4-1 and TRBJ2-1, with D tentatively TRBD2 (5 bases). Between the trimmed V and J ends, which lost 8 bases and 5 bases, there was a span of 7 bases. The CDR3 length is 11 residues. The germline gives CDR1 MGHRA, CDR2 YSYEKL. The CDR3 DNA sequence: TGCGCCAGCGAGGGTAACAATGAGCAGTTCTTC. It is translated as CASEGNNEQFF.

This clonotype has more than one count but fewer than ten. V usage is TRBV5-1 and J usage is TRBJ2-3, with no clear D. CDR3 size: 16 residues. From germline, CDR1 is SGHRS and CDR2 YFSETQ. The ends were cut back, 2 bases at V and 5 bases at J, with 18 bases in the middle. CDR3: CASSFISVPPEDTQYF. In DNA, the CDR3 is TGCGCCAGCAGCTTTATTTCGGTGCCCCCAGAAGATACGCAGTATTTT. The whole variable domain, filled in from reference TRBV5-1 and TRBJ2-3, reads KAGVTQTPRYLIKTRGQQVTLSCSPISGHRSVSWYQQTPGQGLQFLFEYFSETQRNKGNFPGRFSGRQFSNSRSEMNVSTLELGDSALYLCASSFISVPPEDTQYFGPGTRLTVL.

This clonotype was seen more than once but under ten times. The chain carries TRBV7-9 and TRBJ2-2, with D unresolved. The germline V gene encodes CDR1 SEHNR and CDR2 FQNEAQ (reference sequence). Trimming shortened V by 1 base and J by 7 bases, and 7 bases separated the two germline ends. The CDR3 totals 13 residues. The CDR3 nucleotides are TGTGCCAGCAGCTTAGGGTCCAGCGGGGAGCTGTTTTTT. This translates into CASSLGSSGELFF.

This clonotype was detected ten times or more. The rearrangement links TRBV11-2 to TRBJ1-1, with D possibly TRBD1 on 5 matching bases. Trimming removed 1 base from V and 5 bases from J, with 14 bases in between. Germline values: CDR1 SGHAT, CDR2 FQNNGV. The CDR3 is made up of 15 amino acids. The CDR3 sequence: CASSLVAGSGTEAFF. The CDR3 coding sequence is TGTGCCAGCAGCTTAGTTGCAGGGTCGGGAACTGAAGCTTTCTTT.

This clonotype has a count of ten or more. This sequence joins TRBV6-1 and TRBJ2-7, with D perhaps TRBD1 or TRBD2 (5 bases each). The CDR3 contains 12 residues. V was pared by 7 bases and J by 3 bases, with 10 bases between. CDR1 is MNHNS and CDR2 is SASEGT in the germline V gene. This CDR3 is CASIRGSYEQYF. The CDR3 DNA reads as TGTGCCAGCATTCGGGGCAGCTACGAGCAGTACTTC.

This clonotype has a count of ten or more. J is TRBJ1-2 and V is TRBV6-1; TRBD1 matches at 8 bases. J was trimmed by 0 bases and V by 7 bases; bases with no gene match: 10. Germline CDR1 reads MNHNS; CDR2 reads SASEGT. The CDR3 consists of 16 residues. CDR3 sequence (DNA): TGTGCCAGCACCCCGGCGCGGACAGGGACTAACTATGGCTACACCTTC. This codes for CASTPARTGTNYGYTF.

This clonotype was seen at least ten times. The V and J genes are TRBV7-2 and TRBJ1-1, with D perhaps TRBD1 (5 bases). V lost 3 bases and J lost 1, with 12 bases in between. CDR1 and CDR2 from the germline V gene are SGHTA and FQGNSA. The CDR3 spans 15 residues. The CDR3 spells CASSFFLGQNTEAFF. The CDR3 DNA sequence: TGTGCCAGCAGCTTTTTCCTAGGACAGAACACTGAAGCTTTCTTT.

The V gene is TRBV29-1, the J gene TRBJ1-1; 8 nucleotides match TRBD1. The V gene's germline CDR1 is SQVTM and CDR2 ANQGSEA. The junction had 9 bases not matched to a gene; V was cut back by 6 bases and J by 3 bases. CDR3 length equals 14 residues. The CDR3 here is CSVKTGVSDTEAFF. As DNA, the CDR3 is TGCAGCGTGAAGACAGGGGTCTCTGACACTGAAGCTTTCTTT.

At least ten counts were recorded for this clonotype. The chain links TRBV14 to TRBJ2-7; 7 positions match TRBD1. The length of the CDR3 is 14 residues. V trimming: 1 base; J trimming: 3 bases; junction bases outside the gene matches: 3. Germline CDR1 and CDR2: SGHDN and FVKESK. The CDR3 nucleotides are TGTGCCAGCAGCCAAGGGTACAGGGGCTACGAGCAGTACTTC. It specifies CASSQGYRGYEQYF.

The J gene is TRBJ1-6, the V gene TRBV9; the D gene is possibly TRBD1 (6 bases). Trimming took 1 base from V and 6 from J, leaving 14 bases between them. The length of the CDR3 is 16 residues. CDR1 is SGDLS and CDR2 is YYNGEE in the germline V gene. The CDR3 reads CASSVHHDRSNSPLHF. CDR3 DNA: TGTGCCAGCAGCGTACATCACGACAGGTCTAATTCACCCCTCCACTTT.

This clonotype turned up a few times. This chain joins TRBV5-1 and TRBJ1-1; D may be TRBD1 (6 bases). Trimming removed 0 bases at V and 4 bases at J, with 13 bases between. Germline V gene lookup returns CDR1 SGHRS and CDR2 YFSETQ. This CDR3 has 15 residues. The DNA of the CDR3 is TGCGCCAGCAGCTTGGATGTGCGGGGGCTCACTGAAGCTTTCTTT. Protein sequence: CASSLDVRGLTEAFF. Full variable domain (missing parts from reference TRBV5-1 and TRBJ1-1): KAGVTQTPRYLIKTRGQQVTLSCSPISGHRSVSWYQQTPGQGLQFLFEYFSETQRNKGNFPGRFSGRQFSNSRSEMNVSTLELGDSALYLCASSLDVRGLTEAFFGQGTRLTVV.

This clonotype was seen at least ten times. The rearrangement joins TRBV19 to TRBJ1-4; D unresolved. V was clipped by 8 bases and J by 4 bases, with 17 bases between them. Germline CDR1 reads LNHDA; CDR2 reads SQIVND (reference sequence). The CDR3 extends over 15 amino acids. In DNA form, the CDR3 reads TGTGCCAGTGGGCTGGCAGGCGAGGGTAATGAAAAACTGTTTTTT. Its protein product is CASGLAGEGNEKLFF.

There are many counts of this clonotype. The gene calls are TRBV2 and TRBJ1-1; the match to TRBD1 covers 10 bases. The trim removed 6 bases at V and 1 base at J, leaving 5 bases unmatched. The CDR3 extends over 15 amino acids. Germline-derived CDR1 and CDR2 are SNHLY and FYNNEI. The CDR3 DNA reads as TGTGCCAGCAGGAGGACAGGGGGATGGAACACTGAAGCTTTCTTT. Its protein product is CASRRTGGWNTEAFF.

V gene TRBV28 combines with J gene TRBJ1-1, with TRBD1 matching 7 bases. This CDR3 comprises 14 residues. The germline CDR1 and CDR2 sequences are MDHEN and SYDVKM. V shed 4 bases and J 6 bases; nucleotides not matched to a gene: 8. CDR3 loop: CASSSGQDRPEAFF. CDR3 bases: TGTGCCAGCAGTTCCGGACAGGATCGCCCTGAAGCTTTCTTT.

This clonotype was seen at least ten times. V is TRBV7-3 and J is TRBJ2-7; TRBD1 is a possible D gene (5 bases). This CDR3 contains 16 residues. Per the germline V gene, CDR1 is SGHTA and CDR2 is FQGTGA. V lost 5 bases and J lost 3, with 20 bases in between. The CDR3 sequence is CASSGRRAPAVYEQYF. The CDR3, as DNA: TGTGCCAGCAGCGGCCGCAGGGCCCCTGCCGTCTACGAGCAGTACTTC.

Of note for this clonotype: This sequence may be a read error, since a much larger clone differs from it by one base. V gene TRBV20-1 combines with J gene TRBJ2-5; 14 nucleotides agree with TRBD2. CDR1 DFQATT and CDR2 SNEGSKA come from the germline V gene (reference sequence). Trimming at V came to 6 bases and at J to 4 bases, leaving 4 bases not matched to a gene. CDR3 length equals 14 residues. CDR3 nucleotide sequence: TGCAGTGCGATGACTAGCGGGGGGGCAGAGACCCAGTACTTC. Translation gives CSAMTSGGAETQYF.

This clonotype was seen repeatedly, ten times or more. The chain recombines TRBV20-1 with TRBJ1-2, with TRBD1 identical over 8 bases. The trim removed 3 bases at V and 6 bases at J, leaving 12 bases unmatched. This CDR3 comprises 15 residues. The germline V gene has CDR1 DFQATT and CDR2 SNEGSKA (reference sequence). The CDR3 loop is CSARDRVTLPDGYTF. The CDR3 nucleotides read TGCAGTGCTAGGGACAGGGTCACTCTTCCCGATGGCTACACCTTC.

V is TRBV19 and J is TRBJ2-3; D is perhaps TRBD1 (6 bases). Germline CDR1 reads LNHDA; CDR2 reads SQIVND (reference sequence). The CDR3 has 14 residues. Trimming took 7 bases from V and 2 from J, leaving 13 bases between them. The CDR3 region is CASKRQANTDTQYF. In DNA, the CDR3 is TGTGCCAGTAAACGACAGGCCAACACAGATACGCAGTATTTT.

The rearrangement joins TRBV19 to TRBJ2-3; D unresolved. Between the trimmed V and J ends, which lost 3 bases and 2 bases, there was a span of 6 bases. The V gene's germline CDR1 is LNHDA and CDR2 SQIVND (reference sequence). This CDR3 has 13 amino acids. CDR3 sequence (DNA): TGTGCCAGTAGTATTGGAGTCACAGATACGCAGTATTTT. Its translation is CASSIGVTDTQYF.

With respect to this clonotype: At one boundary the junction diverges from the germline segment, which might be a read error. The CDR3 coding sequence is TGCGCCAGCAGCTTCACTAGCGGGAGATACAATGAGCAGTTTTTC. It codes for CASSFTSGRYNEQFF. The chain is built from TRBV5-1 and TRBJ2-1; 11 bases line up with TRBD2. Germline-derived CDR1 and CDR2 are SGHRS and YFSETQ. The CDR3 extends over 15 amino acids.

The table lists this clonotype with a few counts. The chain links TRBV5-8 to TRBJ2-5, with 14 nucleotides matching TRBD2. The V and J ends lost 3 bases and 5 bases, in that order; junction bases with no gene match: 6. The CDR3 consists of 16 residues. Per germline, CDR1 SGHTS and CDR2 YDEGEE. CDR3 in amino acids: CASSYGGLAGVETQYF. The CDR3 coding sequence is TGTGCCAGCAGCTATGGGGGACTAGCGGGAGTCGAGACCCAGTACTTC.

CDR3 nucleotide sequence: TGTGCCTGGAGTGTAACTCCGAGCTCTGGAAACACCATATATTTT. Residues: CAWSVTPSSGNTIYF. The chain employs TRBV30 and TRBJ1-3; D is ambiguous. Trimming stripped 0 bases from V and 0 bases from J, with 9 bases between. This CDR3 contains 15 residues. Germline V gene lookup returns CDR1 GTSNPN and CDR2 SVGIG (reference sequence).